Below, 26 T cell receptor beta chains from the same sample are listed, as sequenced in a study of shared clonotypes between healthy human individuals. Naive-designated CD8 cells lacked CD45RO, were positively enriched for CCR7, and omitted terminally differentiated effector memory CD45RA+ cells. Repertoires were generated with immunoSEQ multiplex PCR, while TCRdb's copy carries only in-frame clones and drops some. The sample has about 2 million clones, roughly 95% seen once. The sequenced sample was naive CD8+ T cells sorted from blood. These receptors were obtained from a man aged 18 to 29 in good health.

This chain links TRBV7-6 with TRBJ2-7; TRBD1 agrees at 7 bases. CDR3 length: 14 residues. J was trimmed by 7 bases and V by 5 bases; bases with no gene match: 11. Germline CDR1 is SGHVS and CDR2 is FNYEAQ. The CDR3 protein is CASSVAEGAREQYF. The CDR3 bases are TGTGCCAGCAGCGTCGCTGAGGGGGCTCGAGAGCAGTACTTC.

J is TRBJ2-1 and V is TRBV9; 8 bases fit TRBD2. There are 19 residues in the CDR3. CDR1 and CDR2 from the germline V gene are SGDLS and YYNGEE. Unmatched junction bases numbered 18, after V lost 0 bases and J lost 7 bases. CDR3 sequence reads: CASSVARASGQSFSNEQFF. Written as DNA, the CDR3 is TGTGCCAGCAGCGTAGCTAGGGCTAGCGGGCAGTCTTTTAGTAATGAGCAGTTCTTC.

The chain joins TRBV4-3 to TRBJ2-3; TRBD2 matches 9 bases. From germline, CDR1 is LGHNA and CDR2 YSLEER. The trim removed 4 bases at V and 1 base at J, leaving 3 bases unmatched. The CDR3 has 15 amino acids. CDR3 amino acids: CASSPRLAGTDTQYF. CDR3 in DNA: TGCGCCAGCAGCCCCCGACTAGCGGGCACAGATACGCAGTATTTT.

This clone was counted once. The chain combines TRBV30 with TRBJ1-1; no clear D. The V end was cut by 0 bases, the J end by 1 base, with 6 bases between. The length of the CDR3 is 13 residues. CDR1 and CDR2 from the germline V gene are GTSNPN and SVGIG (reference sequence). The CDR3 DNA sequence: TGTGCCTGGAGTGTGGACTCGAACACTGAAGCTTTCTTT. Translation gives CAWSVDSNTEAFF.

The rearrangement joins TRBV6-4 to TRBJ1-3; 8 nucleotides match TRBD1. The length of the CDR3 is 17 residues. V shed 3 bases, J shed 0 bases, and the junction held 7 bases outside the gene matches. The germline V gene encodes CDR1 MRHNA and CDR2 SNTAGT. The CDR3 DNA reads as TGTGCCAGCAGTGAGGAGGACAGGGCGCGCTCTGGAAACACCATATATTTT. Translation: CASSEEDRARSGNTIYF.

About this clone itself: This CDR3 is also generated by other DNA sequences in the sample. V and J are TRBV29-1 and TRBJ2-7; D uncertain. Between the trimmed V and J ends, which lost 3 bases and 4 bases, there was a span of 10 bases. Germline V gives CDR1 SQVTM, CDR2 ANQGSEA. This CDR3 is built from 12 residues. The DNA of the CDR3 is TGCAGCGTTGACTTGGGCGGATACGAGCAGTACTTC. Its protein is CSVDLGGYEQYF.

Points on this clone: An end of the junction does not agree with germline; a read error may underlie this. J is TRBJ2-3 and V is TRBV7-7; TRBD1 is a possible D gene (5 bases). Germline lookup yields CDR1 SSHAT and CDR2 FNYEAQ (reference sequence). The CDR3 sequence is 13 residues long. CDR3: CASSLDRGDTQYF. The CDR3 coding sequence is TGTGCTAGCAGCTTAGACAGAGGAGATACGCAGTATTTT.

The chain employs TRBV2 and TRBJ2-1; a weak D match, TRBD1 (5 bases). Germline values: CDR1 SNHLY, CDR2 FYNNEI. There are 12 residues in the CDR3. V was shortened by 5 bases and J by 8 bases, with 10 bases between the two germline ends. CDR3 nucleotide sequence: TGTGCCAGCAGTACATGGGGCGATGAGCAGTTCTTC. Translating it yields CASSTWGDEQFF.

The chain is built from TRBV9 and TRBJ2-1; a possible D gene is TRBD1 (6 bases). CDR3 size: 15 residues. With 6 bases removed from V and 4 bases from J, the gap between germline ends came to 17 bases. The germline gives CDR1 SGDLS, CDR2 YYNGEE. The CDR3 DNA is TGTGCCAGCAACGAAAGGGGGTCCCCTTACAATGAGCAGTTCTTC. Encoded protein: CASNERGSPYNEQFF.

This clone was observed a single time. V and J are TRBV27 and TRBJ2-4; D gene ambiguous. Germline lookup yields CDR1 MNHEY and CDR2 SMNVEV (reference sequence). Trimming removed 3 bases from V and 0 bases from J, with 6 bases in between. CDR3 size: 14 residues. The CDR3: CASSLSLAKNIQYF. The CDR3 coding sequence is TGTGCCAGCAGTTTGTCCCTAGCCAAAAACATTCAGTACTTC.

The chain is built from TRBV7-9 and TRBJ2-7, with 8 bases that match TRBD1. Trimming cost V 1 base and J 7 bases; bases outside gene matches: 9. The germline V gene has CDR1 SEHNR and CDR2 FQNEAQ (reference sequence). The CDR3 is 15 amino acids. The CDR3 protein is CASSLETGGFGEQYF. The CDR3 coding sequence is TGTGCCAGCAGCTTAGAAACAGGGGGATTCGGGGAGCAGTACTTC. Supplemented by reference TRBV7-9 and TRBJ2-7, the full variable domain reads DTGVSQNPRHKITKRGQNVTFRCDPISEHNRLYWYRQTLGQGPEFLTYFQNEAQLEKSRLLSDRFSAERPKGSFSTLEIQRTEQGDSAMYLCASSLETGGFGEQYFGPGTRLTVT.

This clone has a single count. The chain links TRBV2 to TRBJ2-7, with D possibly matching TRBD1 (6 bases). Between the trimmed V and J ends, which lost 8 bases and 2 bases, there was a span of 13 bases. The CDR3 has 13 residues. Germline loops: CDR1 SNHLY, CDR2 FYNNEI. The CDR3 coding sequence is TGTGCCAGCGGAGCAGGGACAACCTACGAGCAGTACTTC. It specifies CASGAGTTYEQYF.

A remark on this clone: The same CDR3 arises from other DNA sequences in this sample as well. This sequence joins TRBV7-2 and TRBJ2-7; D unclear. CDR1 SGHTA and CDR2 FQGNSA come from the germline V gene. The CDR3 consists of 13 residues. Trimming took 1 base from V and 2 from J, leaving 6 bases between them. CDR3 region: CASSLEGAYEQYF. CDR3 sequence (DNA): TGTGCCAGCAGCTTAGAGGGTGCCTACGAGCAGTACTTC.

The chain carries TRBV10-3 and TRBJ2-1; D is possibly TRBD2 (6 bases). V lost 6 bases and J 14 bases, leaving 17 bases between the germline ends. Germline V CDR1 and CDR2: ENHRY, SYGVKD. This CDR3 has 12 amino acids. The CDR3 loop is CAIRAGTEEEFF. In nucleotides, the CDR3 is TGTGCCATCAGAGCCGGGACTGAAGAGGAGTTCTTC.

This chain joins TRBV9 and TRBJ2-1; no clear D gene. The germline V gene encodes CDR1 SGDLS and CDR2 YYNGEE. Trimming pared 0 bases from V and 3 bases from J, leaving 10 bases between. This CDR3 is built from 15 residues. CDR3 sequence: CASSVEDGFYNEQFF. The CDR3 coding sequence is TGTGCCAGCAGCGTAGAGGACGGCTTCTACAATGAGCAGTTCTTC.

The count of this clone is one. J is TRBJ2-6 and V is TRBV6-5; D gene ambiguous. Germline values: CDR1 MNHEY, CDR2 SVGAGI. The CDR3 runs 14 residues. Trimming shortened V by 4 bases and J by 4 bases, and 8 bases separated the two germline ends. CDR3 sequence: CASSSQAGANVLTF. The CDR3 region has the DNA TGTGCCAGCAGTTCCCAAGCCGGGGCCAACGTCCTGACTTTC.

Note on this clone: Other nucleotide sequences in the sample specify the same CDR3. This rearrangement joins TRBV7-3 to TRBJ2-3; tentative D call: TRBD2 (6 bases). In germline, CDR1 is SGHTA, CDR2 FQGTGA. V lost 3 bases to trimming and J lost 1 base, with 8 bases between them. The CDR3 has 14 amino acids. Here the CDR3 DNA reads TGTGCCAGCAGCTTGACGGGGGGCACAGATACGCAGTATTTT. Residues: CASSLTGGTDTQYF.

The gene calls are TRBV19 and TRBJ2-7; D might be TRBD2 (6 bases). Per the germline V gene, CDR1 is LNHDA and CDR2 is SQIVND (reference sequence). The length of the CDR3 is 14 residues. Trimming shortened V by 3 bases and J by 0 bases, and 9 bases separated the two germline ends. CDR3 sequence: CASSILTSSYEQYF. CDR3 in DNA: TGTGCCAGTAGTATCCTGACTAGCTCCTACGAGCAGTACTTC.

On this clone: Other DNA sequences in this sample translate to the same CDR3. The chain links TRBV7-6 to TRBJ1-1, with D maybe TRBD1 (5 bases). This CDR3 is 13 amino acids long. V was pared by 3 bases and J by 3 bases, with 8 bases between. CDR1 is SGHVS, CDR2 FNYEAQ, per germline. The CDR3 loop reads CASSLGGDTEAFF. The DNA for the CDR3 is TGTGCCAGCAGCTTGGGAGGGGACACTGAAGCTTTCTTT.

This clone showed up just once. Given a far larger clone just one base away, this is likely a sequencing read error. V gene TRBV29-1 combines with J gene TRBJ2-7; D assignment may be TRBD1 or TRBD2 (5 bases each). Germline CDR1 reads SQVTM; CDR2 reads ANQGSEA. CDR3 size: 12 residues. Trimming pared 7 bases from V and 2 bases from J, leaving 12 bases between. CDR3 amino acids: CSAGRGPYEQYF. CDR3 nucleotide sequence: TGCAGCGCCGGACGGGGACCCTACGAGCAGTACTTC.

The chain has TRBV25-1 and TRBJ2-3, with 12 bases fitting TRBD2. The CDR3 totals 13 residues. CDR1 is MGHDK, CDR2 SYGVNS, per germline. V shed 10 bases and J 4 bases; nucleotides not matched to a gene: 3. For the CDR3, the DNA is TGTGCCACGTCTAGCGGGGGGGCAGATACGCAGTATTTT. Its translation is CATSSGGADTQYF.

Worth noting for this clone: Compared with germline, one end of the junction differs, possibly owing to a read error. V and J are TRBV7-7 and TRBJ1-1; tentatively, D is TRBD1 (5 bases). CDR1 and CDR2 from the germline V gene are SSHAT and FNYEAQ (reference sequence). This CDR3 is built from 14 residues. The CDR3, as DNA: TGTGCTAGCAGCCCCACCTTGACAGCGGCTGAAGCTTTCTTT. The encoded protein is CASSPTLTAAEAFF.

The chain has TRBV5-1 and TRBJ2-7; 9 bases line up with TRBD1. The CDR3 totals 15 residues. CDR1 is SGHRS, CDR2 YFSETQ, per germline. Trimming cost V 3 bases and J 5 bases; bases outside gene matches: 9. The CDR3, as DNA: TGCGCCAGCAGCTCGTCACAGGGGGCGCAGAACGAGCAGTACTTC. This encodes CASSSSQGAQNEQYF.

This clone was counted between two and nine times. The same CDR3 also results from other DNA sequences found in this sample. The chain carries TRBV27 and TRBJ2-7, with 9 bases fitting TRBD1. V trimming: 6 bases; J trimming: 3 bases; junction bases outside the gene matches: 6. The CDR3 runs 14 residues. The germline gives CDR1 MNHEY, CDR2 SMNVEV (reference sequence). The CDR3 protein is CASSSGTGYYEQYF. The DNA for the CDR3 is TGTGCCAGCAGCTCCGGGACAGGGTACTACGAGCAGTACTTC.

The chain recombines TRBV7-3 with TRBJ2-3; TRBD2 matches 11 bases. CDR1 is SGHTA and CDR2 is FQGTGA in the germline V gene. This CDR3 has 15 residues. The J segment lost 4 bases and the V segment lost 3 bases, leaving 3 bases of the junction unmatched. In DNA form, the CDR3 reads TGTGCCAGCAGCTTTAGCGGGGGGGCGGCAGATACGCAGTATTTT. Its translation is CASSFSGGAADTQYF.

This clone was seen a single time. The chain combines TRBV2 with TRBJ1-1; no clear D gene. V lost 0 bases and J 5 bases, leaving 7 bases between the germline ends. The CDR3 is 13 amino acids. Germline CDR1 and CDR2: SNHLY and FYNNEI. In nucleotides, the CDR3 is TGTGCCAGCAGTGAAGCGGGCTGGACTGAAGCTTTCTTT. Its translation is CASSEAGWTEAFF.